This entry describes one T cell receptor beta chain. Its specificity is unknown. The CDR3 totals 14 residues. Germline assignment: CDR1 LGHNA and CDR2 YSLEER. The V end lost 3 bases, the J end lost 7 bases, and 16 bases lay between the germline ends. The data stem from a study of human thymus T cells. Corrective cardiac surgery supplied the resected thymus tissue. Immunologically healthy infants in Finland undergoing congenital heart defect surgery were the donors. Sequencing used immunoSEQ multiplex PCR; TCRdb keeps in-frame clones, though not all of them. The repertoire holds 55,000 to 85,000 clones, with roughly 94% as singletons. Study-level findings and limits: The related literature has documented a marked overlap of thymic repertoires among unrelated individuals. In thymic and blood repertoires alike, V and J usage looked biased.

This TCR came from a girl in the first two years of life with a congenital heart defect but otherwise immunologically healthy. Sequencing used thymus tissue. The chain is built from TRBV4-3 and TRBJ2-7; D possibly corresponds to TRBD2 (6 bases). CDR3 DNA: TGCGCCAGCAGCCACCTCACCCGGGCGGGAGAGCAGTACTTC. Translating gives CASSHLTRAGEQYF.